Given below is one T cell receptor (beta chain) in context. The target antigen is unknown. The source of the sample is a study of regulatory dendritic cells for organ transplantation. The J segment lost 2 bases and the V segment lost 4 bases, leaving 1 base of the junction unmatched. The CDR3 has 15 amino acids. The germline CDR1 and CDR2 sequences are MNHNS and SASEGT. Only in-frame clones appear in the TCRdb table, and some are missing; sequencing was by immunoSEQ multiplex PCR. The data hold roughly 27,000 clones, with more than 65% observed a single time. General study points: Resting memory CD8+ T cells held the most alloreactive clonotypes. Memory T cells were less diverse than naive, with memory CD8+ most oligoclonal. The authors noted considerable between-person heterogeneity in alloreactive memory CD8+ cells.

The sequenced material came from naive CD8+ T cells from blood. Subset reported: CD45RA+ naive T cells. The receptor's source is a human donor in good health. The chain carries TRBV6-1 and TRBJ1-5, with 11 nucleotides matching TRBD1. The CDR3 loop is CASSGDRGGNQPQHF. The CDR3 DNA reads TGTGCCAGCAGTGGGGACAGGGGGGGCAATCAGCCCCAGCATTTT.